This T cell receptor (beta chain) was documented in a study of cytotoxic CD8 clonotypes in ibrutinib-treated CLL (dated by TCRdb to the early 2020s). Concerning the study at large: The cohort was composed of about a dozen relapsed/refractory and roughly 16 treatment-naive patients; IGHV unmutated status was identified in roughly 17 patients. Longitudinal samples were obtainable from about 30% of the roughly 90 participants in the trial. Samples at response were collected after a median of about 11 months of treatment, with a range of about 6 to 40 months. Responses were partial in roughly 25 patients and complete in 2; after median approximately 5.5 years follow-up, roughly 15 stayed in remission and 12 progressed. An average of roughly 250,000 productive templates and tens of thousands of productive rearrangements was obtained per sample. Cryopreserved peripheral blood mononuclear cells were obtained prior to treatment, at the time of response, and at either disease progression or sustained remission.

Study-level results and caveats: Sampling times were not matched between patients in sustained remission and patients whose disease was progressing, and lymph node repertoires were not examined. Clonality rose at ibrutinib response, remained stable during sustained remission, and dropped back toward baseline at progression. Public clonotypes were rare and either contracted or stayed stable during treatment, and the rise in clonality at ibrutinib response reflected the expansion of private clonotypes. Baseline clonality exceeded that of age-matched healthy donors and correlated strongly with circulating CD8+ T-cell counts.

As for this clone: No cognate antigen has been identified for it. No base quality information exists; no much larger clone differs at one position.

On a MiSeq, deep resolution sequencing aimed for a depth between 1 in 1 million and 1 in 200,000 T cells, with each clonotype covered around 10x on average. TCR beta libraries were generated with the immunoSEQ hsTCRB Kit. The published analysis was carried out like this. The data were analyzed with ImmunoSEQ Analyzer and ImmunoSEQ Data Assistant, and V, D and J gene assignments followed IMGT definitions. Clonality, with values ranging from 0 to 1, was calculated as one minus the normalized Shannon entropy of productive rearrangement frequencies. Public clonotype analysis was restricted to overrepresented clonotypes comprising at least 0.05% of each patient's repertoire. Roughly 13 age-matched healthy donor repertoires from immuneACCESS were used as controls for clonality. This is the immuneACCESS table as TCRdb keeps it, with only in-frame sequences that have V and J called. A part of the clones is gone; compared with another copy, unresolved V genes explain less than half, and the rest is unexplained. The V and J calls and clone size were taken over from that table, and D and trimming were inferred from the DNA. The sample table contains tens of thousands of clones; only one count was recorded for roughly 84% of them. Together, the top ten hold approximately 5.4% of the sample.

For TCR beta library preparation, around 1.9 micrograms of genomic DNA were extracted from the cryopreserved PBMCs. Longitudinal blood samples from CLL patients receiving ibrutinib monotherapy were subjected to high-throughput TCR beta sequencing. The patients were enrolled in a single-center, open-label phase 2 trial of ibrutinib monotherapy. The source is a human donor with chronic lymphocytic leukemia. The material was PBMCs, obtained before ibrutinib treatment.

The CDR3 in this case is CASSPDPSAGTGFF. The sequence in DNA is TGTGCCAGCAGCCCCGACCCGTCAGCGGGGACTGGGTTCTTC. The sequence joins TRBV11-2 to TRBJ2-1; TRBD2 lines up with 7 middle nucleotides. There are 14 amino acids in the CDR3, from cysteine to phenylalanine inclusive. Of the read, only the CDR3 DNA is kept; its 42 bases are in frame from base 1. Clipping removes 5 bases from V and 15 bases from J, with 16 as the unmatched junction base count. The germline V gene supplies CDR1 SGHAT and CDR2 FQNNGV.